The present entry profiles one T cell receptor beta chain with its context. The CDR3 is made up of 13 amino acids. Germline loops: CDR1 GTSNPN, CDR2 SVGIG (reference sequence). Trimming stripped 8 bases from V and 5 bases from J, with 18 bases between. While infection was still active, Seattle patients were enrolled and then followed longitudinally. Produced via immunoSEQ multiplex PCR; TCRdb's table is partial and in-frame only. Of about 300,000 clones detected, approximately 89% appear once; the ten largest clones hold less than 2%. This sample stems from a study of blood T cell repertoires in COVID-19. Study in general: Sources were T cells, B-cell-depleted T cells, or PBMCs; the material itself was cDNA or gDNA.

The chain is built from TRBV30 and TRBJ1-2, with D possibly matching TRBD1 (5 bases). The sequenced material came from peripheral blood. This sequence was found in a woman aged 25-40 years with COVID-19, enrolled during active disease. The CDR3 protein is CARMGGGVYGYTF. As DNA, the CDR3 is TGTGCCCGCATGGGCGGGGGGGTTTATGGCTACACCTTC.